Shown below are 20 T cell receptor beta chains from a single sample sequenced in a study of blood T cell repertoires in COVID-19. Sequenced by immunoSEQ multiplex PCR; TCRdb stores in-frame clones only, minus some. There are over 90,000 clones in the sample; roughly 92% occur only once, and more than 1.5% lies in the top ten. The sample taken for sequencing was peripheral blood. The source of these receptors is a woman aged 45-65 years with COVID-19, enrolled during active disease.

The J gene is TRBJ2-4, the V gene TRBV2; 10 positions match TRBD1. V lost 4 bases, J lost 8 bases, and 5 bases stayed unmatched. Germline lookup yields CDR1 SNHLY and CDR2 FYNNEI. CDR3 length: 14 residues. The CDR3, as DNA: TGTGCCAGCAGTGGGGGACAGGGGCTACACATTCAGTACTTC. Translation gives CASSGGQGLHIQYF.

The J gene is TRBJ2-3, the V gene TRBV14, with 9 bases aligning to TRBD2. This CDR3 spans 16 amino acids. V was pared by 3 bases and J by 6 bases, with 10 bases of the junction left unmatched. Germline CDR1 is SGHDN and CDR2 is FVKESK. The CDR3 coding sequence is TGTGCCAGCAGCCAGGGCGGCGGGGGGGCCTCGGATACGCAGTATTTT. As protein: CASSQGGGGASDTQYF.

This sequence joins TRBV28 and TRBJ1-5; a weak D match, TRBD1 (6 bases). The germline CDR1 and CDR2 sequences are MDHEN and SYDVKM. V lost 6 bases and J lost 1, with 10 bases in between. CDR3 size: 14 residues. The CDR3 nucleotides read TGTGCCAGCAGCTCTACAGGGAGCAATCAGCCCCAGCATTTT. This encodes CASSSTGSNQPQHF.

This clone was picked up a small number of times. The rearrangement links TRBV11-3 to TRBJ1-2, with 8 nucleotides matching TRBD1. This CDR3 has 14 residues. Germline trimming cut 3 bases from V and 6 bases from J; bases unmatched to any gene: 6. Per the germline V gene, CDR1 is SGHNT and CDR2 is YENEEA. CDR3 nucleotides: TGTGCCAGCAGCTTCGACAGGGGCGGACATGGCTACACCTTC. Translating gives CASSFDRGGHGYTF. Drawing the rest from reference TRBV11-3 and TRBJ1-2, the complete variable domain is EAGVVQSPRYKIIEKKQPVAFWCNPISGHNTLYWYLQNLGQGPELLIRYENEEAVDDSQLPKDRFSAERLKGVDSTLKIQPAELGDSAVYLCASSFDRGGHGYTFGSGTRLTVV.

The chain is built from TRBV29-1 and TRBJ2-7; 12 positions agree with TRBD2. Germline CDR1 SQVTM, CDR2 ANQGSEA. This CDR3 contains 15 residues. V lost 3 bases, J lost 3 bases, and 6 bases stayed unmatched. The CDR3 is CSVEGGLAGIYEQYF. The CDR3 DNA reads TGCAGCGTTGAGGGTGGACTAGCGGGGATCTACGAGCAGTACTTC.

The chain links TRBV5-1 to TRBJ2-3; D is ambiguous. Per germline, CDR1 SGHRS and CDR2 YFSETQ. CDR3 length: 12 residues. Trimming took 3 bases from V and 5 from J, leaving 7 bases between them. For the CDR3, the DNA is TGCGCCAGCAGCTCCTCGTTAGATACGCAGTATTTT. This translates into CASSSSLDTQYF. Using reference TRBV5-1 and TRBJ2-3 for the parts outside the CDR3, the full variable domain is KAGVTQTPRYLIKTRGQQVTLSCSPISGHRSVSWYQQTPGQGLQFLFEYFSETQRNKGNFPGRFSGRQFSNSRSEMNVSTLELGDSALYLCASSSSLDTQYFGPGTRLTVL.

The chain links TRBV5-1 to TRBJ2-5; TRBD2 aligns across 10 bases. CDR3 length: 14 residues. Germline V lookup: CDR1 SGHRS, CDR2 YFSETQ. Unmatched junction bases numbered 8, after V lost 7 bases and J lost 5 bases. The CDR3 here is CASSSGGALETQYF. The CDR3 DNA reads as TGCGCCAGCTCGAGCGGGGGGGCCTTGGAGACCCAGTACTTC.

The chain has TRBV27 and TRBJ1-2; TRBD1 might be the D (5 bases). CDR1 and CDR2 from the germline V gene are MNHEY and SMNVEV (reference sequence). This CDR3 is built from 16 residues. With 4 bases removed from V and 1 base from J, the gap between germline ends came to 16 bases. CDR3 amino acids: CASSSVGWRGNYGYTF. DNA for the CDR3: TGTGCCAGCAGTTCCGTCGGATGGAGGGGTAACTATGGCTACACCTTC.

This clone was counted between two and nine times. The CDR3 bases are TGTGCAAGTCGCTTAGCTTATAGGCCGGGCACTGAAGCTTTCTTT. Amino acids: CASRLAYRPGTEAFF. The chain has TRBV12-2 and TRBJ1-1. TRBV12-2 is a listed pseudogene. This CDR3 has 15 residues.

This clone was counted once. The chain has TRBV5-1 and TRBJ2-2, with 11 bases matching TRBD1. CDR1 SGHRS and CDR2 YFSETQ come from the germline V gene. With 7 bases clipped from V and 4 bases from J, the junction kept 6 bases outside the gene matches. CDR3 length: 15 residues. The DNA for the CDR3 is TGCGCCAGCGCGGACAGGGGGCAGGGCACCGGGGAGCTGTTTTTT. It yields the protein CASADRGQGTGELFF.

The CDR3, as DNA: TGTGCCAGCAATCGACTAGCGGGGACCCCCACAGATACGCAGTATTTT. Translation: CASNRLAGTPTDTQYF. The chain has TRBV2 and TRBJ2-3; TRBD2 matches at 11 bases. Germline loops: CDR1 SNHLY, CDR2 FYNNEI. With V trimmed by 7 bases and J by 2 bases, 8 bases remained unmatched. The CDR3 sequence is 16 residues long. Filled out from reference TRBV2 and TRBJ2-3, the complete variable domain reads EPEVTQTPSHQVTQMGQEVILRCVPISNHLYFYWYRQILGQKVEFLVSFYNNEISEKSEIFDDQFSVERPDGSNFTLKIRSTKLEDSAMYFCASNRLAGTPTDTQYFGPGTRLTVL.

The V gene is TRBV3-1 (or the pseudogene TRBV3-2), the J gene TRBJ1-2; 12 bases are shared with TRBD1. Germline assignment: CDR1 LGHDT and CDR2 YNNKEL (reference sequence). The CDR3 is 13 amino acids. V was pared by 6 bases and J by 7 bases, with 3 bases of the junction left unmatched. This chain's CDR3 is CASSRDRGLGYTF. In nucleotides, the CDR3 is TGTGCCAGCAGTAGGGACAGGGGGCTTGGCTACACCTTC.

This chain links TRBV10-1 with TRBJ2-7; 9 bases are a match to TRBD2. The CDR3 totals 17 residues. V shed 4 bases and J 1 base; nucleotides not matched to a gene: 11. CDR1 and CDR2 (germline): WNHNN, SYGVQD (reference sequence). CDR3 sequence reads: CASSVPEAGGPSYEQYF. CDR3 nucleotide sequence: TGCGCCAGCAGTGTTCCTGAAGCGGGGGGTCCTTCCTACGAGCAGTACTTC.

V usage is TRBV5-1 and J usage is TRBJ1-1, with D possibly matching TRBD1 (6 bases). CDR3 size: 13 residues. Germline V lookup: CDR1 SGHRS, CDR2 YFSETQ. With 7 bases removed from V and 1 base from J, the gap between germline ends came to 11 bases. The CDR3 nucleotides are TGCGCCAGCCGATCACAGGGGAACACTGAAGCTTTCTTT. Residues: CASRSQGNTEAFF.

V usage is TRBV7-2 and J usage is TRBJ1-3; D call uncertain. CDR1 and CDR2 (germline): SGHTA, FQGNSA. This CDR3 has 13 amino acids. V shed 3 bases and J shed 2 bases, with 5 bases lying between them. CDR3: CASSFPAGNTIYF. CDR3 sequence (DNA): TGTGCCAGCAGCTTCCCGGCTGGAAACACCATATATTTT.

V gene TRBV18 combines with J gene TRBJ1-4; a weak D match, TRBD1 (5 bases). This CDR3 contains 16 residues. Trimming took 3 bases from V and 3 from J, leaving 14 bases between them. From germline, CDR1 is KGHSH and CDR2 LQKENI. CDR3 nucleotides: TGTGCCAGCTCACCCGGCAGGGAGGGAGCTAATGAAAAACTGTTTTTT. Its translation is CASSPGREGANEKLFF.

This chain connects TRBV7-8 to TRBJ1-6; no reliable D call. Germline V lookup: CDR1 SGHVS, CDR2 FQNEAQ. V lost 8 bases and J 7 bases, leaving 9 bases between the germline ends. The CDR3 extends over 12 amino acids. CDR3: CASATENSPLHF. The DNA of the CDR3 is TGTGCCAGCGCAACAGAGAATTCACCCCTCCACTTT.

The CDR3 bases are TGTGCCAGCTCACCTCTAGCGGGGGACCTGAACACCGGGGAGCTGTTTTTT. Protein: CASSPLAGDLNTGELFF. The chain links TRBV18 to TRBJ2-2; TRBD2 agrees at 10 bases. CDR1 KGHSH and CDR2 LQKENI come from the germline V gene. After removal of 3 bases from V and 1 base from J, the junction contained 5 bases not matched to a gene. The CDR3 runs 17 residues.

The CDR3 here is CASSLAGGQYGYTF. Here the CDR3 DNA reads TGTGCCAGCAGCTTGGCCGGGGGGCAGTATGGCTACACCTTC. This chain connects TRBV5-6 to TRBJ1-2, with D maybe TRBD1 (6 bases). This CDR3 spans 14 amino acids. Germline lookup yields CDR1 SGHDT and CDR2 YYEEEE. Trimming stripped 0 bases from V and 5 bases from J, with 11 bases between.

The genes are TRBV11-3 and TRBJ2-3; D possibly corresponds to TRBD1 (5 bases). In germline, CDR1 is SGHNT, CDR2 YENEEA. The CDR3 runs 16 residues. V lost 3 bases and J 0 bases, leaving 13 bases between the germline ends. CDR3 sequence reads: CASSLSQGKSTDTQYF. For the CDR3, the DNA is TGTGCCAGCAGCTTGAGTCAGGGAAAGAGCACAGATACGCAGTATTTT.